This TCR beta chain emerged from a study of blood T cells in healthy people across ages. Whole-study results and caveats: One million T cells yielded diversity estimates that were considered underestimates.

Together with a sample-barcoded 5' primer, a J-beta primer mix was included in a second PCR lasting about 7 to 12 cycles. TCRdb re-analysed the 5' RACE reads in MiXCR, keeping a single row per CDR3 protein. This table has about 760,000 distinct CDR3 sequences, roughly 25% appearing once. A minimum of 6.5 million PBMCs was isolated per sample. This clonotype was counted between two and nine times. Its cognate antigen is unknown. The germline gives CDR1 SGDLS, CDR2 YYNGEE. The CDR3 has 14 residues. The V gene lost 4 bases and the J gene lost 5 bases, with 15 bases spanning the gap. This same sample was also part of a study on T cells of mothers and their children.

The source material was blood. This TCR was recovered from a boy aged 5-17 years in good health. The chain joins TRBV9 to TRBJ2-5; D is possibly TRBD2 (6 bases). This CDR3 reads CASSPPGVGETQYF. DNA of the CDR3: TGTGCCAGCAGCCCCCCGGGAGTCGGGGAGACCCAGTACTTC.